This entry concerns a single TCR beta chain. The clone's antigen remains unknown. No clone much larger than this one lies a single base away; base qualities are absent. This record belongs to a study of T-cell reconstitution after alpha-beta-depleted transplantation in children (dated by TCRdb to the mid-2010s). Study-wide context: Using TCR repertoire profiling, the study followed T-cell immune reconstitution in a quantitative way in children after TCRalphabeta/CD19-depleted allogeneic hematopoietic cell transplantation.

Library preparation used PCR. Reads for this sample came from an Illumina HiSeq 2500. To normalize quantification of the TCRbeta repertoire, the TCR libraries were built with molecular barcoding that relied on unique molecular identifiers. TCRdb itself trimmed the public reads at Q25 with fastp, ran MiXCR and retained productive beta chains. A single entry per CDR3 protein holds the most common genes and DNA from its merged rows. Present in this sample are around 380,000 distinct CDR3 sequences, 11% of which were seen just once. The leading ten clones occupy roughly 6% of the sample. Counted from cysteine to phenylalanine, this CDR3 has 11 amino acids. The DNA shown is the 33-base CDR3, in frame from base 1. The germline ends are 11 bases apart after V is trimmed by 11 bases and J by 6 bases. The germline V gene (reference sequence) supplies CDR1 SEHNR and CDR2 FQNEAQ.

Sequencing was performed on PBMCs from the stem cell graft donor, taken from the stem cell graft. This sequence originates from a human donor who donated a stem cell graft to a child with acute myeloid leukemia. Recombination linked TRBV7-9 to TRBJ2-1, with the D gene call left open. This receptor carries the CDR3 CASRTVNEQFF. The nucleotide sequence reads TGTGCCTCCCGGACCGTCAATGAGCAGTTCTTC.